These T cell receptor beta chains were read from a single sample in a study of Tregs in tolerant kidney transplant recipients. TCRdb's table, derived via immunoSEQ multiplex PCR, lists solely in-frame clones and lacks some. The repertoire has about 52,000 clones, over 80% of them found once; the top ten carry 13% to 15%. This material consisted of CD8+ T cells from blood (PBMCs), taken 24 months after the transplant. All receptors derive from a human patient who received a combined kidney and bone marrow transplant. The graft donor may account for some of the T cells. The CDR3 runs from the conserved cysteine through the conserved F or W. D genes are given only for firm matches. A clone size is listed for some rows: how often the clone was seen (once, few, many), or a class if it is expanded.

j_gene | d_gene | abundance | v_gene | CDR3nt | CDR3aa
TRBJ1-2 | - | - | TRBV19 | TGTGCCAGTAGTTATTCAGATGGCTACACCTTC | CASSYSDGYTF
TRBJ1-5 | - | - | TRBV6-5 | TGTGCCAGCACCCTCGGGGGGGGTCAGCCCCAGCATTTT | CASTLGGGQPQHF
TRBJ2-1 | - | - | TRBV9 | TGTGCCAGCAGCGTAGGTGGGGGGTCCCACAATGAGCAGTTCTTC | CASSVGGGSHNEQFF
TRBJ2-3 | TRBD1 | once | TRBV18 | TGTGCCAGCTCACCACCGTGGACAGGGGGAGCCTCAGATACGCAGTATTTT | CASSPPWTGGASDTQYF
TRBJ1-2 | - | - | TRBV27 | TGTGCCAGCAGTTTCGGACACCCTGGGTATGGCTACACCTTC | CASSFGHPGYGYTF
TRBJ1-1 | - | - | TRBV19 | TGTGCCAGTAGTATTTGGGCAGGCAAAGCTTTCTTT | CASSIWAGKAFF
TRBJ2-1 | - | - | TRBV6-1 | TGTGCCAGCAGTGAAATAGGGACATTCTACAATGAGCAGTTCTTC | CASSEIGTFYNEQFF
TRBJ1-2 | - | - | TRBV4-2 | TGTGCCAGCAGCCAATCTGACACAGAGTATAACTATGGCTACACCTTC | CASSQSDTEYNYGYTF
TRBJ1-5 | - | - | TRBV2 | TGTGCCAGCACTACGGCGGGTATTCAGCCCCAGCATTTT | CASTTAGIQPQHF
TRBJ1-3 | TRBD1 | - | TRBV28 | TGTGCCAGCAGTTCGACAGGGACCTACTCTGGAAACACCATATATTTT | CASSSTGTYSGNTIYF
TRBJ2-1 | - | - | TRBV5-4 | TGTGCCAGCAGCGTGGACAGCAGCTCCTACAATGAGCAGTTCTTC | CASSVDSSSYNEQFF
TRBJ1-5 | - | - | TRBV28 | TGTGCCAGCAGTTTCCTATCTAGCAATCAGCCCCAGCATTTT | CASSFLSSNQPQHF
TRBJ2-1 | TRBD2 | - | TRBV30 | TGTGCCTGGACATTAGCGGGTGTGTGGAATGAGCAGTTCTTC | CAWTLAGVWNEQFF
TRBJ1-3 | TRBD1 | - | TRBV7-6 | TGTGCCAGCAGCCGATACAGGGGTCCCGGAAACACCATATATTTT | CASSRYRGPGNTIYF